This section outlines one TCR beta chain sequence together with its context. This clonotype came up a few times. Its recognized antigen is unknown. Qualities for individual bases were not recorded, and no much larger clone is one base off. TCRdb records Illumina HiSeq 1500 as the sequencer. Using fastp trimming at Q25 and MiXCR clonotype assembly, TCRdb reanalyzed the public sequencing data and kept in-frame beta chains. Entries that share a CDR3 protein sequence are merged under the most common genes and DNA. Within this sample are 150,000 to 200,000 distinct CDR3 sequences, with roughly 30% of them counted one time only. The top ten constitute 30% to 35% of the sample. These data belong to a study of T cell repertoires in cytomegalovirus infection (dated by TCRdb to the late 2010s). About the investigation overall: Donor HLA type was relevant to the analysis, as public TCR beta signatures indicated carriage of CMV infection together with the matching HLA type. What the authors observed across the whole study: The ex vivo response was dominated by HLA-C-restricted CMV-specific TCR beta clonotypes, which also provided the single most frequent clonotype in two of eight donors. Cumulative frequency of public TCR beta family members discriminated carriers of CMV infection plus the relevant HLA type in this cohort and an independent 352-donor cohort.

Measured from the cysteine to the phenylalanine, the CDR3 is 13 residues long. The CDR3 DNA has 39 bases and is translated from base 1. Germline trimming: 6 bases from V, 3 bases from J; junction bases outside gene matches: 3. The clonotype originates from a human donor in good health (CMV status not recorded). Some clones in this sample may be carry-over from other donors' samples. The rearrangement combines TRBV12-3 or TRBV12-4 with TRBJ2-7; TRBD1 fits 9 bases in the junction. The material sequenced was PBMCs. The CDR3 protein: CASRRTGVYEQYF. The DNA sequence is given as TGTGCCAGCAGGAGGACAGGGGTCTACGAGCAGTACTTC.